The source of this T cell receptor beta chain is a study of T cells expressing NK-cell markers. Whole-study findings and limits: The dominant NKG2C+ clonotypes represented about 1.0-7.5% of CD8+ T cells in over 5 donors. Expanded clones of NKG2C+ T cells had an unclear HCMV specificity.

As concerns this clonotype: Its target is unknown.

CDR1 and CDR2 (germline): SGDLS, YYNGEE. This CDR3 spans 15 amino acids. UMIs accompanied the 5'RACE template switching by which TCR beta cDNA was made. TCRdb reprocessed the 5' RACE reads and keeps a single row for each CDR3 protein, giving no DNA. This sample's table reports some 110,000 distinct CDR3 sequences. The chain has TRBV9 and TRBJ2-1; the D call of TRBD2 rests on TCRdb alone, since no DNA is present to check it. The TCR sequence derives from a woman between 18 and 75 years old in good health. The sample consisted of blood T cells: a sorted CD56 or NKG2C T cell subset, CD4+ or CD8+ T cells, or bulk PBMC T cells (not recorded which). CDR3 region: CASSDRTSGRHEQFF. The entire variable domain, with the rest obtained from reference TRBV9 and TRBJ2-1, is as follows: DSGVTQTPKHLITATGQRVTLRCSPRSGDLSVYWYQQSLDQGLQFLIQYYNGEERAKGNILERFSAQQFPDLHSELNLSSLELGDSALYFCASSDRTSGRHEQFFGPGTRLTVL.